Shown below are 19 T cell receptor beta chains from a single sample sequenced in a study of cytomegalovirus exposure and HLA in healthy donors. The PCR employed 60 Vbeta primers together with 13 Jbeta primers. Libraries were prepared by immunoSEQ multiplex PCR; TCRdb keeps only in-frame clonotypes and omits some of them. The sample lists under 250,000 clones, around 80% seen once, with 3.8% in the top ten. Material: PBMCs. The receptors come from a male donor in good health and CMV-seronegative.

The gene calls are TRBV6-5 and TRBJ2-3, with 10 bases identical to TRBD1. CDR1 and CDR2 (germline): MNHEY, SVGAGI. After removal of 5 bases from V and 10 bases from J, the junction contained 3 bases not matched to a gene. The CDR3 has 12 residues. The CDR3 loop reads CASSTGTGAQYF. The CDR3 region has the DNA TGTGCCAGCAGTACCGGGACAGGGGCGCAGTATTTT.

This clone was detected a few times. This sequence joins TRBV6-1 and TRBJ2-4; the D gene is possibly TRBD2 (5 bases). CDR3 size: 13 residues. Trimming removed 8 bases at V and 5 bases at J, with 13 bases between. In germline, CDR1 is MNHNS, CDR2 SASEGT. The CDR3 spells CASGRGEQNIQYF. The CDR3 DNA reads TGTGCCAGCGGCCGGGGAGAACAAAACATTCAGTACTTC.

The chain uses TRBV5-1 and TRBJ2-2, with TRBD2 matching 13 bases. Germline V CDR1 and CDR2: SGHRS, YFSETQ. The CDR3 contains 20 residues. V lost 1 base to trimming and J lost 0 bases; unmatched junction nucleotides: 9. Here the CDR3 reads CASSLMAGLAGVPNTGELFF. The CDR3, as DNA: TGCGCCAGCAGCTTGATGGCCGGACTAGCGGGAGTTCCGAACACCGGGGAGCTGTTTTTT. Using reference TRBV5-1 and TRBJ2-2 for the parts outside the CDR3, the full variable domain is KAGVTQTPRYLIKTRGQQVTLSCSPISGHRSVSWYQQTPGQGLQFLFEYFSETQRNKGNFPGRFSGRQFSNSRSEMNVSTLELGDSALYLCASSLMAGLAGVPNTGELFFGEGSRLTVL.

As for this clone: The junction shows a germline mismatch at one end, possibly a read error. This rearrangement joins TRBV5-4 to TRBJ1-2; the match to TRBD1 covers 9 bases. The length of the CDR3 is 17 residues. The germline V gene encodes CDR1 SGHNT and CDR2 YYREEE (reference sequence). The CDR3 reads CASSLDSRARDRAGVGF. The CDR3 bases are TGTGCCAGCAGCTTGGATAGCAGGGCCCGGGACAGGGCCGGGGTGGGCTTC.

V and J are TRBV29-1 and TRBJ2-5; 7 positions match TRBD1. The CDR3 contains 15 residues. The V segment lost 1 base and the J segment 1 base; nucleotides outside the gene matches: 6. Germline V gene sequence: CDR1 SQVTM, CDR2 ANQGSEA. CDR3 in amino acids: CSVEGTGAVQETQYF. CDR3 nucleotide sequence: TGCAGCGTTGAAGGAACAGGGGCGGTCCAAGAGACCCAGTACTTC.

This clone was counted a single time. The J gene is TRBJ2-7, the V gene TRBV15, with TRBD1 matching over 7 bases. CDR1 is LNHNV, CDR2 YYDKDF, per germline (reference sequence). V trimming: 5 bases; J trimming: 1 base; junction bases outside the gene matches: 5. CDR3 length: 14 residues. The CDR3 region has the DNA TGTGCCACCAGCGACAGGGACGGATCCTACGAGCAGTACTTC. Protein product: CATSDRDGSYEQYF.

The J gene is TRBJ2-7, the V gene TRBV2, with TRBD1 matching 12 bases. There are 14 residues in the CDR3. Germline loops: CDR1 SNHLY, CDR2 FYNNEI. The V segment lost 4 bases and the J segment 6 bases; nucleotides outside the gene matches: 4. In nucleotides, the CDR3 is TGTGCCAGCAGTGGGGGACAGGGGGCGGGCGAGCAGTACTTC. Amino acid sequence: CASSGGQGAGEQYF.

This clone came up once. This chain connects TRBV6-5 to TRBJ1-6, with D perhaps matching TRBD1 (6 bases). The CDR3 covers 14 residues. V gave up 0 bases and J gave up 8 bases, with 8 bases separating them. CDR1 and CDR2 from the germline V gene are MNHEY and SVGAGI. CDR3 nucleotide sequence: TGTGCCAGCAGTTACTCAGGGGGGGATTCACCCCTCCACTTT. This codes for CASSYSGGDSPLHF.

This clone was seen a few times. This sequence joins TRBV11-2 and TRBJ2-5; a weak D match, TRBD2 (6 bases). Germline V gene lookup returns CDR1 SGHAT and CDR2 FQNNGV. The V end was cut by 5 bases, the J end by 6 bases, with 16 bases between. CDR3 length equals 14 residues. CDR3 coding DNA: TGTGCCAGCAGCCCAACTCGGGGGATTAAGACCCAGTACTTC. The encoded protein is CASSPTRGIKTQYF.

The V gene is TRBV25-1, the J gene TRBJ2-3, with 12 bases fitting TRBD1. The J segment lost 3 bases and the V segment lost 4 bases, leaving 8 bases of the junction unmatched. CDR1 MGHDK and CDR2 SYGVNS come from the germline V gene. The CDR3 has 17 residues. CDR3 loop: CASSAGTGGNGTDTQYF. The CDR3 DNA sequence: TGTGCCAGCAGTGCAGGGACAGGGGGCAATGGAACAGATACGCAGTATTTT. Full variable domain (outside the CDR3, taken from reference TRBV25-1 and TRBJ2-3): EADIYQTPRYLVIGTGKKITLECSQTMGHDKMYWYQQDPGMELHLIHYSYGVNSTEKGDLSSESTVSRIRTEHFPLTLESARPSHTSQYLCASSAGTGGNGTDTQYFGPGTRLTVL.

V usage is TRBV11-2 and J usage is TRBJ2-1, with D uncertain. V was shortened by 0 bases and J by 0 bases, with 6 bases between the two germline ends. Per germline, CDR1 SGHAT and CDR2 FQNNGV. This CDR3 contains 15 residues. This CDR3 reads CASSLDAYSYNEQFF. The CDR3 bases are TGTGCCAGCAGCTTAGATGCCTACTCCTACAATGAGCAGTTCTTC.

This clone has a single count. The same CDR3 arises from other DNA sequences in this sample as well. The gene calls are TRBV6-4 and TRBJ1-1, with TRBD1 identical over 7 bases. V shed 4 bases and J 5 bases; nucleotides not matched to a gene: 4. Per germline, CDR1 MRHNA and CDR2 SNTAGT. This CDR3 is built from 13 residues. CDR3 nucleotide sequence: TGTGCCAGCAGTGCAACAGGGGATACTGAAGCTTTCTTT. Protein: CASSATGDTEAFF.

This sequence joins TRBV7-8 and TRBJ2-5; D is possibly TRBD2 (5 bases). The J call may not be correct, given that the DNA end is closer to TRBJ2-7. Germline CDR1 and CDR2: SGHVS and FQNEAQ. This CDR3 contains 14 residues. The CDR3 coding sequence is TGTGCCAGCAGCTTAGGTCCGGGGAACTACGAGCAGTACTTC. Translating gives CASSLGPGNYEQYF.

The genes are TRBV4-2 and TRBJ2-6; possible D gene TRBD1, 5 bases. The CDR3 runs 15 residues. The V gene lost 4 bases and the J gene lost 4 bases, with 11 bases spanning the gap. Per the germline V gene, CDR1 is LGHNA and CDR2 is YNFKEQ. This chain's CDR3 is CASSPTGTGANVLTF. The CDR3 DNA follows: TGTGCCAGCAGCCCCACAGGAACGGGGGCCAACGTCCTGACTTTC.

This chain connects TRBV11-2 to TRBJ1-4; perhaps TRBD1 as D (6 bases). Trimming removed 6 bases from V and 3 bases from J, with 14 bases in between. The CDR3 is 15 residues long. CDR1 SGHAT and CDR2 FQNNGV come from the germline V gene. CDR3 nucleotide sequence: TGTGCCAGCAGGGCACAGGGAATGGCTAATGAAAAACTGTTTTTT. It specifies CASRAQGMANEKLFF.

This clone was detected a few times. This chain joins TRBV15 and TRBJ1-4; D is possibly TRBD1 (5 bases). This CDR3 is built from 13 residues. V dropped 5 bases and J dropped 6 bases, with 10 bases sitting between them. CDR1 is LNHNV and CDR2 is YYDKDF in the germline V gene (reference sequence). CDR3 bases: TGTGCCACCAGCGGGGTAGGGGATGAAAAACTGTTTTTT. It encodes CATSGVGDEKLFF.

The rearrangement joins TRBV5-6 to TRBJ1-5; 9 bases are shared with TRBD1. CDR1 is SGHDT and CDR2 is YYEEEE in the germline V gene. The CDR3 has 16 amino acids. Trimming removed 3 bases from V and 0 bases from J; junction bases left unmatched: 4. The CDR3 loop is CASSSGTGYSNQPQHF. The CDR3 DNA reads TGTGCCAGCAGCTCCGGGACAGGGTATAGCAATCAGCCCCAGCATTTT.

This clone was counted only a few times. The chain employs TRBV7-2 and TRBJ1-2, with a weak D call TRBD1 (6 bases). Germline V CDR1 and CDR2: SGHTA, FQGNSA. Trimming took 5 bases from V and 0 from J, leaving 13 bases between them. This CDR3 comprises 15 residues. Written as DNA, the CDR3 is TGTGCCAGCAGCCGAGCCAGGGGAGCTAACTATGGCTACACCTTC. Translation: CASSRARGANYGYTF.

The chain carries TRBV6-5 and TRBJ1-4; D ambiguous. Germline assignment: CDR1 MNHEY and CDR2 SVGAGI. The germline V and J ends were trimmed by 6 bases and 7 bases, with 15 bases remaining between them. CDR3 size: 14 residues. The CDR3 reads CASSSPSVSEKLFF. CDR3 nucleotides: TGTGCCAGCAGCTCCCCCTCCGTGAGTGAAAAACTGTTTTTT.